The rows below give T cell receptor beta chains drawn from one sample of a study of blood T cells in healthy people across ages. TCRdb analysed the 5' RACE reads with MiXCR anew, one entry per CDR3 protein. In the table there are 350,000 to 450,000 distinct CDR3 sequences, roughly half of which are singletons. Material: blood. The origin of the receptors is a man between 60 and 75 years old in good health. Both conserved end residues are part of each CDR3. A D gene is named only where the DNA matches it firmly. Size tells how often a clone was seen (once, few, many) or the class of an expanded clone, and some rows leave it out.

j_call clone_size v_call d_call cdr3_aa cdr3_nt
TRBJ2-1 few TRBV18 TRBD2 CASSPRGLEEQFF TGTGCCAGCTCACCACGGGGACTAGAAGAGCAGTTCTTC
TRBJ2-6 NA TRBV7-2 TRBD1 CASSSEQGKGANVLTF TGTGCCAGCAGCTCGGAACAGGGGAAAGGGGCCAACGTCCTGACTTTC
TRBJ2-1 NA TRBV20-1 NA CSARPQTRTAHRDYLYEQFF TGCAGTGCTAGACCCCAAACCCGGACAGCTCACCGGGACTACCTCTACGAGCAGTTCTTC
TRBJ2-7 NA TRBV7-6 NA CASSLGAGKAYEQYF TGTGCCAGCAGCCTCGGGGCGGGGAAGGCTTACGAGCAGTACTTC
TRBJ2-3 NA TRBV12-3/TRBV12-4 TRBD2 CASSFGSGVADTQYF TGTGCCAGCAGTTTTGGAAGCGGGGTGGCAGATACGCAGTATTTT
TRBJ2-5 NA TRBV19 NA CASSTRRLETQYF TGTGCCAGTAGTACCCGGCGATTAGAGACCCAGTACTTC
TRBJ2-3 NA TRBV7-7 NA CASSLGGGSADTQYF TGTGCTAGCAGCTTAGGGGGAGGGTCGGCAGATACGCAGTATTTT
TRBJ2-3 NA TRBV29-1 TRBD1 CSVRQGFSTDTQYF TGCAGCGTCCGACAGGGTTTTAGCACAGATACGCAGTATTTT
TRBJ1-2 NA TRBV7-9 NA CASSINAGDYGYTF TGTGCCAGCAGCATAAACGCAGGGGACTATGGCTACACCTTC
TRBJ1-2 NA TRBV10-2 NA CASSEVARVAGGYTF TGCGCCAGCAGTGAGGTAGCAAGAGTGGCGGGTGGCTACACCTTC
TRBJ2-7 NA TRBV20-1 TRBD2 CSAREGASGAYEQYF TGCAGTGCTAGGGAGGGGGCTAGCGGGGCCTACGAGCAGTACTTC
TRBJ2-5 few TRBV7-6 NA CASSWTKLQETQYF TGTGCCAGCAGCTGGACCAAGCTCCAAGAGACCCAGTACTTC
TRBJ2-1 NA TRBV6-5 TRBD2 CASSLDLAGAPNEQFF TGTGCCAGCAGTTTGGATTTAGCGGGAGCCCCCAATGAGCAGTTCTTC
TRBJ2-3 NA TRBV6-1 TRBD1 CASSELGQGASDTQYF TGTGCCAGCAGTGAATTAGGACAGGGGGCTTCCGATACGCAGTATTTT
TRBJ2-7 few TRBV9 NA CASSVDQGPYEQYF TGTGCCAGCAGCGTAGACCAGGGACCCTACGAGCAGTACTTC